Listed here is a single T cell receptor (beta chain). Its specificity is unknown. The source of the sample is a study of T cells after posttransplantation cyclophosphamide. General study results and limits: Skin or GI-infiltrating T cells shared few TRB sequences with blood.

TCRdb keeps only in-frame clones here, not all; method: immunoSEQ multiplex PCR. This table holds a few thousand clones, around 60% found once. CDR3 length: 13 residues. V shed 0 bases and J shed 7 bases, with 9 bases lying between them. Germline loops: CDR1 LGHNA, CDR2 YSLEER. The gene calls are TRBV4-3 and TRBJ1-2; D gene unclear. This clonotype was obtained from a woman aged 55-70 years in good health, CMV-negative, and a related stem cell transplant donor. What was sequenced was memory CD8+ T cells sorted from blood. The CDR3 nucleotides are TGCGCCAGCAGCCAAGATCGCGGAGGTGGCTACACCTTC. This gives the protein CASSQDRGGGYTF.